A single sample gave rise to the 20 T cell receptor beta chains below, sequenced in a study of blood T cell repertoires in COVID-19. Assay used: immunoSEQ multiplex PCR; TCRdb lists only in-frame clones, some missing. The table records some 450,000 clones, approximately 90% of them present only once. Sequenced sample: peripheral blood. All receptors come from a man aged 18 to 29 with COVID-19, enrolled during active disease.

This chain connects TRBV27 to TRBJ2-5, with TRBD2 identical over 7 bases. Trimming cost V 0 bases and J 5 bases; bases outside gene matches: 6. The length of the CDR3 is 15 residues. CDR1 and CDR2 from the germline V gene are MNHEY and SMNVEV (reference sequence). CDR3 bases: TGTGCCAGCAGTTTATCGGGAGGGCCAGGGGAGACCCAGTACTTC. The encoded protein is CASSLSGGPGETQYF.

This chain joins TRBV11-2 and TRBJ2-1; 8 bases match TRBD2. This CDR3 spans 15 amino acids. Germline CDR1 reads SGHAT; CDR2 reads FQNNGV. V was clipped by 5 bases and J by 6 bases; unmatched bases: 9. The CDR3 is CASSPGRGGGNEQFF. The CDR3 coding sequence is TGTGCCAGCAGCCCCGGACGGGGGGGCGGCAATGAGCAGTTCTTC.

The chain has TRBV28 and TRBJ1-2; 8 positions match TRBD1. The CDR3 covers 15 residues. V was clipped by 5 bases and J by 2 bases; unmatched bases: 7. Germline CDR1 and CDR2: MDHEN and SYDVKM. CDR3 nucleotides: TGTGCCAGCAGTGACAGGGGCCGTCGGAACTATGGCTACACCTTC. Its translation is CASSDRGRRNYGYTF.

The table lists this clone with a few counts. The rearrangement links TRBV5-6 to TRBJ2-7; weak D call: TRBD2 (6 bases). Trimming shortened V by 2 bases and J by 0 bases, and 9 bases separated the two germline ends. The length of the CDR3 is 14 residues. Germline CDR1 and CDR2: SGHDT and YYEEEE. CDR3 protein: CASSFSGSSYEQYF. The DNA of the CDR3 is TGTGCCAGCAGCTTTTCCGGGAGCTCCTACGAGCAGTACTTC.

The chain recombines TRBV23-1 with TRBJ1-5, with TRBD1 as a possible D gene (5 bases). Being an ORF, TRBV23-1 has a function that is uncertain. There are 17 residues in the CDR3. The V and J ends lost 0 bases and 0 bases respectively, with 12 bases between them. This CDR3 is CASSQSMGLYSNQPQHF. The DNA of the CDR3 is TGCGCCAGCAGTCAATCGATGGGACTGTATAGCAATCAGCCCCAGCATTTT.

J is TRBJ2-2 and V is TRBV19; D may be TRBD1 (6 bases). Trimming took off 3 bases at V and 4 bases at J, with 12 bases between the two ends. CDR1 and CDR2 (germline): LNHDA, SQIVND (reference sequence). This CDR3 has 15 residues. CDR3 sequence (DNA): TGTGCCAGTAGTATCCGCCCACAGGGCACCGGGGAGCTGTTTTTT. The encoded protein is CASSIRPQGTGELFF.

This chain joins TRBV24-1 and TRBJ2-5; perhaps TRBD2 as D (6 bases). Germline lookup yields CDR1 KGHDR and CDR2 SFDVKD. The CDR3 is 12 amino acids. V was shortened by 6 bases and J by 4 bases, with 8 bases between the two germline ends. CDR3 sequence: CATSQEGETQYF. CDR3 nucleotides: TGTGCCACCAGTCAGGAGGGAGAGACCCAGTACTTC.

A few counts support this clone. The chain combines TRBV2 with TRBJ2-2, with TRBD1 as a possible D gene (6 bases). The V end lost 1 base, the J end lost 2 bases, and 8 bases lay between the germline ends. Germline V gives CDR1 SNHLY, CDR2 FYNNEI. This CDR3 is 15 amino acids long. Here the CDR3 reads CASSEGTANTGELFF. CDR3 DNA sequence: TGTGCCAGCAGTGAAGGGACAGCTAACACCGGGGAGCTGTTTTTT.

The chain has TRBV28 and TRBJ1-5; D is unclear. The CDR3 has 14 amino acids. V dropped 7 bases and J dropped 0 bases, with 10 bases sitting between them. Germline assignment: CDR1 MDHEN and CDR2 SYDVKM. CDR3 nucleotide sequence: TGTGCCAGCACCACTGCAGGTAGCAATCAGCCCCAGCATTTT. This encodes CASTTAGSNQPQHF.

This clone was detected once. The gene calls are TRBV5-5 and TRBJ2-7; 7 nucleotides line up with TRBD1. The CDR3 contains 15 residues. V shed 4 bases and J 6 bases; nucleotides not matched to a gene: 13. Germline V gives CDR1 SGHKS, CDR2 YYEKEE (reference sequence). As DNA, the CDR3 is TGTGCCAGCAGCGCACAGGGGCGATCACAACTCGAGCAGTACTTC. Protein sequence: CASSAQGRSQLEQYF. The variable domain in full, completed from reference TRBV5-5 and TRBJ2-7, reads DAGVTQSPTHLIKTRGQQVTLRCSPISGHKSVSWYQQVLGQGPQFIFQYYEKEERGRGNFPDRFSARQFPNYSSELNVNALLLGDSALYLCASSAQGRSQLEQYFGPGTRLTVT.

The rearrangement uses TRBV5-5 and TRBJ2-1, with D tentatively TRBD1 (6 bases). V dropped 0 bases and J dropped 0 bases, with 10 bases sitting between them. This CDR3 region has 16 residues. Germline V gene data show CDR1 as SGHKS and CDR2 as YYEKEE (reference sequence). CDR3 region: CASSLDRGSSYNEQFF. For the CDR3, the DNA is TGTGCCAGCAGCTTGGATAGGGGGAGCTCCTACAATGAGCAGTTCTTC.

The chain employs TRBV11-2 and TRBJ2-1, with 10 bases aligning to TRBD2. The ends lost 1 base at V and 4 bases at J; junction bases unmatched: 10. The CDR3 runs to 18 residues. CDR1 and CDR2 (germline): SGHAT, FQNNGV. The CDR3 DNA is TGTGCCAGCAGCTTAGGGTCCGGGACTAGCGCAATATACAATGAGCAGTTCTTC. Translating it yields CASSLGSGTSAIYNEQFF.

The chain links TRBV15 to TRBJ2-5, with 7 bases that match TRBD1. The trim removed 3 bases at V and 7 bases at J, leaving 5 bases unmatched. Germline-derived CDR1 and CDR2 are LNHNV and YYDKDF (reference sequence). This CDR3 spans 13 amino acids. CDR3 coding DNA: TGTGCCACCAGCAGCAGGGACAGTGGGACCCAGTACTTC. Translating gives CATSSRDSGTQYF.

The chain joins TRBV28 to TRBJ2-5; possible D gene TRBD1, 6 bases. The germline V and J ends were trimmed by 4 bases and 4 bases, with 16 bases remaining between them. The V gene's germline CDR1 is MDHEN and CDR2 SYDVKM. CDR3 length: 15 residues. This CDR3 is CASSSTRGARETQYF. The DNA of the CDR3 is TGTGCCAGCAGTTCCACCAGGGGAGCGCGAGAGACCCAGTACTTC.

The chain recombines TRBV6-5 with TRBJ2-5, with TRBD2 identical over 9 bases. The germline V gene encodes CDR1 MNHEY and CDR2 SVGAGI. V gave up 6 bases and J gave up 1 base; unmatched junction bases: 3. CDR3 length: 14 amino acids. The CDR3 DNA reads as TGTGCCAGCAGGCGGGAGGGGACCCAAGAGACCCAGTACTTC. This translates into CASRREGTQETQYF.

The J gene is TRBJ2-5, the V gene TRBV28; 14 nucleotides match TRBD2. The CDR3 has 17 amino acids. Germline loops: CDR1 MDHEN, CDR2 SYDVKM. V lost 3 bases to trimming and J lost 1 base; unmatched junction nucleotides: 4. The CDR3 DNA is TGTGCCAGCAGTTTTCTCGGACTAGCGGGGGGCCAAGAGACCCAGTACTTC. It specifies CASSFLGLAGGQETQYF. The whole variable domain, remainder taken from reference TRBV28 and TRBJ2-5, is DVKVTQSSRYLVKRTGEKVFLECVQDMDHENMFWYRQDPGLGLRLIYFSYDVKMKEKGDIPEGYSVSREKKERFSLILESASTNQTSMYLCASSFLGLAGGQETQYFGPGTRLLVL.

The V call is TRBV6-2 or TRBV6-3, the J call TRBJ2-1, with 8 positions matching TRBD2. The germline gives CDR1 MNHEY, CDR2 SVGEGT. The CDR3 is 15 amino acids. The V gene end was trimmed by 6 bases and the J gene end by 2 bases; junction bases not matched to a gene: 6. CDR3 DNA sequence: TGTGCCAGCAGCCCGGGGGGGGATACCTACAATGAGCAGTTCTTC. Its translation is CASSPGGDTYNEQFF.

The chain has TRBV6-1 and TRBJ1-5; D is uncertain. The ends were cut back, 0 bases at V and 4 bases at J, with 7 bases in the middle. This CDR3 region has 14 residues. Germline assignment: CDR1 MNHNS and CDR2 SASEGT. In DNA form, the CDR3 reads TGTGCCAGCAGTGAAGCGCCGGGTAATCAGCCCCAGCATTTT. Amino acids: CASSEAPGNQPQHF.

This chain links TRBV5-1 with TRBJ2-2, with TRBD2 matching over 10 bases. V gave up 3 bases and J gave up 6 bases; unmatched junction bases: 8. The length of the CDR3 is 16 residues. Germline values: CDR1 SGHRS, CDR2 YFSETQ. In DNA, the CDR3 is TGCGCCAGCAGCTCAACTAGCGGGATATGGTCCGGGGAGCTGTTTTTT. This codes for CASSSTSGIWSGELFF.

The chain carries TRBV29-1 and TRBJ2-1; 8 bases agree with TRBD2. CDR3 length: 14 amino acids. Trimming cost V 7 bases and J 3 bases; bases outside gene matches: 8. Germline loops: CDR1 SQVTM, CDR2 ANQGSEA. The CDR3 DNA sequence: TGCAGCGCTTTACTAGCGGACAGCTACAATGAGCAGTTCTTC. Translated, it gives CSALLADSYNEQFF.